This TCR beta chain was captured in a study of T-cell memory formation after mild COVID-19. Study overall: For the most part, TCR clusters were specific to one donor. Study-level results: Some responding clones appeared in pre-infection memory, suggesting cross-reactive memory joined.

Constant-segment primers and 5'RACE yielded cDNA libraries for TCR alpha and TCR beta, each carrying sample barcodes and UMIs. MiXCR, applied by TCRdb to the 5' RACE reads, yields one record per CDR3 protein. The repertoire holds 180,000 or so distinct CDR3 sequences, with around 10% as singletons. A remark on this clonotype: The antigen is undetermined.

This CDR3 spans 12 amino acids. Unmatched junction bases numbered 6, after V lost 8 bases and J lost 5 bases. The chain joins TRBV12-3 or TRBV12-4 to TRBJ2-7; TRBD1 matches 7 bases. The TCR originated in a young man who had mild COVID-19 (a few samples of this study predate the infection). Cell type and time point are not known. Sample: PBMCs or a T cell subset sorted from them (not recorded which). CDR3 residues: CASQGELHEQYF. Written as DNA, the CDR3 is TGTGCCAGCCAGGGGGAACTCCACGAGCAGTACTTC.